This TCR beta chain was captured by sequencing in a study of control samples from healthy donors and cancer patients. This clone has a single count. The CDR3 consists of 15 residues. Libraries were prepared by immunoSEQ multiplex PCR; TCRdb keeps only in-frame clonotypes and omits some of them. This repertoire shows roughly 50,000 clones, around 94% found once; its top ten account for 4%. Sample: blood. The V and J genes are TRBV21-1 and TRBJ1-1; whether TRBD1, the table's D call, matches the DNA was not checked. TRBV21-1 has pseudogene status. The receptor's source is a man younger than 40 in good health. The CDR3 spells CASGNPTGHRGQAFF. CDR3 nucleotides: TGTGCCAGCGGAAACCCGACGGGACACAGGGGACAAGCTTTCTTT.